These 17 T cell receptor beta chains share one sample of origin, sequenced in a study of blood T cell repertoires in COVID-19. The assay was immunoSEQ multiplex PCR, and TCRdb's table has in-frame clones only and misses some. The sample carries approximately 160,000 clones, over 90% recorded once. Input material: peripheral blood. Every receptor here comes from a woman in her sixties or seventies with COVID-19, enrolled during active disease.

The V and J genes are TRBV15 and TRBJ1-1; perhaps TRBD1 as D (5 bases). Germline CDR1 LNHNV, CDR2 YYDKDF (reference sequence). V shed 0 bases and J shed 0 bases, with 8 bases lying between them. CDR3 length: 15 amino acids. In DNA, the CDR3 is TGTGCCACCAGCAGAGACAGGGCCATGAACACTGAAGCTTTCTTT. Amino acids: CATSRDRAMNTEAFF.

The chain joins TRBV4-2 to TRBJ1-5; D gene ambiguous. The CDR3 totals 14 residues. CDR1 and CDR2 (germline): LGHNA, YNFKEQ. V was cut by 0 bases and J by 7 bases, with 10 bases left in between. Here the CDR3 DNA reads TGTGCCAGCAGCCAAGATTCGGGGAGGCAGCCCCAGCATTTT. This encodes CASSQDSGRQPQHF.

The chain combines TRBV19 with TRBJ1-1, with D unclear. The CDR3 runs to 14 residues. V was pared by 8 bases and J by 4 bases, with 17 bases between. The germline CDR1 and CDR2 sequences are LNHDA and SQIVND (reference sequence). As DNA, the CDR3 is TGTGCCAGTGGCTGGTTAGTGAGGTCCACTGAAGCTTTCTTT. Protein: CASGWLVRSTEAFF. Full variable domain (missing parts from reference TRBV19 and TRBJ1-1): DGGITQSPKYLFRKEGQNVTLSCEQNLNHDAMYWYRQDPGQGLRLIYYSQIVNDFQKGDIAEGYSVSREKKESFPLTVTSAQKNPTAFYLCASGWLVRSTEAFFGQGTRLTVV.

Concerning this clone: This sample includes further DNA sequences coding for the same CDR3. The V call is TRBV29-1, the J call TRBJ1-5, with a tentative D call TRBD1 (5 bases). V was cut by 4 bases and J by 4 bases, with 11 bases left in between. The germline gives CDR1 SQVTM, CDR2 ANQGSEA. CDR3 length equals 13 residues. CDR3 protein: CSVGRGVNQPQHF. CDR3 DNA: TGCAGCGTTGGACGGGGGGTGAATCAGCCCCAGCATTTT.

The chain couples TRBV7-3 to TRBJ1-3; 8 bases are shared with TRBD1. Germline CDR1 reads SGHTA; CDR2 reads FQGTGA. This CDR3 is built from 15 residues. V trimming: 5 bases; J trimming: 2 bases; junction bases outside the gene matches: 5. The DNA of the CDR3 is TGTGCCAGCAGCCCGGAGACAGGGGCTGGAAACACCATATATTTT. It translates to CASSPETGAGNTIYF.

J is TRBJ1-4 and V is TRBV6-6, with D maybe TRBD1 (5 bases). CDR3 size: 15 residues. V was trimmed by 7 bases and J by 8 bases, leaving 20 bases between them. Germline loops: CDR1 MNHNY, CDR2 SVGAGI (reference sequence). The CDR3 region is CASTLPGRTSEKLFF. CDR3 nucleotide sequence: TGTGCCAGCACTCTACCAGGGAGGACTTCGGAAAAACTGTTTTTT.

The genes are TRBV6-6 and TRBJ1-3; TRBD1 matches at 8 bases. Germline loops: CDR1 MNHNY, CDR2 SVGAGI (reference sequence). The junction had 11 bases not matched to a gene; V was cut back by 6 bases and J by 7 bases. CDR3 length: 15 residues. This CDR3 reads CASRLLTGASNTIYF. In DNA, the CDR3 is TGTGCCAGCAGACTCCTGACAGGGGCCTCCAACACCATATATTTT.

The table lists this clone with a few counts. The chain combines TRBV19 with TRBJ1-5; no firm D call. Germline V CDR1 and CDR2: LNHDA, SQIVND (reference sequence). This CDR3 comprises 14 residues. Trimming removed 3 bases at V and 7 bases at J, with 13 bases between. The CDR3 loop is CASSITSRGQPQHF. The CDR3, as DNA: TGTGCCAGTAGTATTACATCTCGGGGACAGCCCCAGCATTTT.

The chain links TRBV11-1 to TRBJ2-2; D gene uncertain. V shed 2 bases and J shed 4 bases, with 5 bases lying between them. The CDR3 has 13 residues. CDR1 is SGHAT, CDR2 FQDESV, per germline (reference sequence). Here the CDR3 DNA reads TGTGCCAGCAGCTTAACAAGCACCGGGGAGCTGTTTTTT. This encodes CASSLTSTGELFF.

This clone was picked up a small number of times. The chain employs TRBV18 and TRBJ2-5, with D uncertain. Germline V lookup: CDR1 KGHSH, CDR2 LQKENI. CDR3 length equals 13 residues. Trimming cost V 2 bases and J 1 base, with 5 bases left between them. CDR3 in amino acids: CASSPTIQETQYF. The CDR3 nucleotides read TGTGCCAGCTCACCAACTATCCAAGAGACCCAGTACTTC.

This chain uses TRBV2 with TRBJ1-5, with TRBD1 matching over 9 bases. Germline loops: CDR1 SNHLY, CDR2 FYNNEI. V shed 4 bases and J 2 bases; nucleotides not matched to a gene: 9. The CDR3 is 17 amino acids. CDR3 sequence reads: CASSGLNRGLGNQPQHF. The CDR3 DNA is TGTGCCAGCAGTGGCCTTAACAGGGGGCTCGGCAATCAGCCCCAGCATTTT.

The chain joins TRBV25-1 to TRBJ1-4; possible D gene TRBD1, 6 bases. This CDR3 has 16 residues. The germline V and J ends were trimmed by 3 bases and 4 bases, with 15 bases remaining between them. Looked up from germline, CDR1 is MGHDK and CDR2 is SYGVNS. DNA for the CDR3: TGTGCCAGCAGTGAGTCCAGGGGTGGGGTTAATGAAAAACTGTTTTTT. It codes for CASSESRGGVNEKLFF.

The V gene is TRBV5-5, the J gene TRBJ1-5, with D perhaps matching TRBD1 (5 bases). Trimming pared 0 bases from V and 5 bases from J, leaving 15 bases between. CDR3 length: 16 residues. From germline, CDR1 is SGHKS and CDR2 YYEKEE (reference sequence). Written as DNA, the CDR3 is TGTGCCAGCAGCTTGGACGCGGGACGGGGGGATCAGCCCCAGCATTTT. The encoded protein is CASSLDAGRGDQPQHF.

The V gene is TRBV30, the J gene TRBJ1-1, with 9 bases fitting TRBD1. There are 19 residues in the CDR3. CDR1 is GTSNPN, CDR2 SVGIG, per germline (reference sequence). The V and J ends lost 1 base and 10 bases, in that order; junction bases with no gene match: 25. CDR3 DNA: TGTGCCTGGAGTGCAGGGACAGGGCGAACCAGATCCACCCGCAAAGCAGCTTTCTTT. It specifies CAWSAGTGRTRSTRKAAFF.

Comments on this clone: Other DNA sequences from this sample encode an identical CDR3 as well. V gene TRBV20-1 combines with J gene TRBJ2-7; the D gene is possibly TRBD1 (5 bases). V lost 3 bases, J lost 5 bases, and 8 bases lay in between. In germline, CDR1 is DFQATT, CDR2 SNEGSKA (reference sequence). The CDR3 runs 11 residues. The CDR3 protein is CSARSGHEQYF. DNA of the CDR3: TGCAGTGCTAGGTCAGGGCACGAGCAGTACTTC.

V gene TRBV19 combines with J gene TRBJ1-5; TRBD1 matches 10 bases. Germline values: CDR1 LNHDA, CDR2 SQIVND (reference sequence). CDR3 length: 17 residues. J was trimmed by 3 bases and V by 5 bases; bases with no gene match: 10. CDR3 nucleotide sequence: TGTGCCAGTAGTCCCTGGGACAGGGGAAGCTTCAATCAGCCCCAGCATTTT. The encoded protein is CASSPWDRGSFNQPQHF. The full variable domain, in which reference TRBV19 and TRBJ1-5 provide the parts outside the CDR3, is DGGITQSPKYLFRKEGQNVTLSCEQNLNHDAMYWYRQDPGQGLRLIYYSQIVNDFQKGDIAEGYSVSREKKESFPLTVTSAQKNPTAFYLCASSPWDRGSFNQPQHFGDGTRLSIL.

This chain connects TRBV7-8 to TRBJ2-7; the match to TRBD1 covers 7 bases. V lost 1 base to trimming and J lost 0 bases; unmatched junction nucleotides: 15. The CDR3 loop spans 19 amino acids. Germline V gene sequence: CDR1 SGHVS, CDR2 FQNEAQ. For the CDR3, the DNA is TGTGCCAGCAGCTTAGAGGCGTGGGTCGGACAGGACGTCTCCTACGAGCAGTACTTC. This codes for CASSLEAWVGQDVSYEQYF.